Presented here are 17 T cell receptor beta chains from one specimen sequenced in a study of spatial heterogeneity in lung cancer. General observations from the study: Counts of expanded alpha and beta TCRs within tumors tracked the tumor nonsynonymous mutation count.

One entry per CDR3 protein, called by TCRdb with MiXCR from the 5' RACE reads. The profile shows about 5,100 distinct CDR3 sequences, 5% to 7.5% of them singletons. Noted time point: sample taken at primary tumor resection. These receptors lack a known antigen. The specimen comprised lung tumor tissue, sampled at surgery. These TCRs come from a female donor with early-stage non-small cell lung cancer.

This clonotype was recorded many times. This beta chain represents an off-target read in a library built for alpha chains; its size is of limited meaning. The chain recombines TRBV4-2 with TRBJ2-5, with D perhaps TRBD1 or TRBD2 (5 bases each). With 1 base removed from V and 2 bases from J, the gap between germline ends came to 20 bases. Germline loops: CDR1 LGHNA, CDR2 YNFKEQ. This CDR3 comprises 18 residues. The DNA for the CDR3 is TGTGCCAGCAGCCAAGCAGGAGGAAGAGGGACGGGGCAAGAGACCCAGTACTTC. Encoded protein: CASSQAGGRGTGQETQYF.

This clonotype was observed many times. This beta chain represents an off-target read in a library built for alpha chains; its size is of limited meaning. The genes are TRBV5-1 and TRBJ2-3; D is possibly TRBD1 (6 bases). This CDR3 has 14 residues. Trimming took 5 bases from V and 1 from J, leaving 11 bases between them. CDR1 SGHRS and CDR2 YFSETQ come from the germline V gene. This CDR3 reads CASRGRQGTDTQYF. The CDR3 region has the DNA TGCGCCAGCAGGGGCCGACAGGGCACAGATACGCAGTATTTT. The variable domain in full, completed from reference TRBV5-1 and TRBJ2-3, reads KAGVTQTPRYLIKTRGQQVTLSCSPISGHRSVSWYQQTPGQGLQFLFEYFSETQRNKGNFPGRFSGRQFSNSRSEMNVSTLELGDSALYLCASRGRQGTDTQYFGPGTRLTVL.

On this clonotype: The library was built for alpha chains, so this beta chain is an off-target read and its size means little. The chain links TRBV28 to TRBJ1-2; 10 bases are shared with TRBD1. Germline V lookup: CDR1 MDHEN, CDR2 SYDVKM. The junction had 4 bases not matched to a gene; V was cut back by 4 bases and J by 5 bases. The length of the CDR3 is 14 residues. CDR3 nucleotide sequence: TGTGCCAGCAGTTCCGGGACAGGGGCGTATGGCTACACCTTC. Protein: CASSSGTGAYGYTF.

At least ten counts were recorded for this clonotype. In a library made to pick up alpha chains, this beta chain is a stray read with a size that means little. This chain connects TRBV7-6 to TRBJ2-3, with 14 bases matching TRBD2. Germline assignment: CDR1 SGHVS and CDR2 FNYEAQ. The CDR3 runs to 20 residues. Trimming cost V 5 bases and J 3 bases; bases outside gene matches: 16. The CDR3 DNA reads TGTGCCAGCAGCCCGCTCGGCCTGGGACTAGCGGGAGCTGGTACAGATACGCAGTATTTT. Translating gives CASSPLGLGLAGAGTDTQYF.

The table lists this clonotype with many counts. This beta chain is an unintended read in a library built for alpha chains; its size means little. V and J are TRBV5-4 and TRBJ2-7, with D uncertain. Germline V gene sequence: CDR1 SGHNT, CDR2 YYREEE (reference sequence). This CDR3 is 14 amino acids long. V was trimmed by 0 bases and J by 4 bases, leaving 11 bases between them. In DNA form, the CDR3 reads TGTGCCAGCAGCTTGGACGCGCAGGAATACGAGCAGTACTTC. Protein: CASSLDAQEYEQYF.

This clonotype was detected ten times or more. Because this beta chain is a stray read in a library intended to capture alpha chains, its abundance should not be given much weight. The V gene is TRBV28, the J gene TRBJ1-4, with D uncertain. V lost 1 base, J lost 7 bases, and 7 bases lay in between. Germline assignment: CDR1 MDHEN and CDR2 SYDVKM. The CDR3 loop spans 13 amino acids. The CDR3 protein is CASSLLGFEKLFF. The CDR3 region has the DNA TGTGCCAGCAGTTTATTGGGATTTGAAAAACTGTTTTTT.

Judged by abundance, this clonotype is medium-sized (0.01 to 0.1%). Because this beta chain is a stray read in a library intended to capture alpha chains, its abundance should not be given much weight. The chain is built from TRBV5-1 and TRBJ2-1; 8 bases line up with TRBD2. Germline values: CDR1 SGHRS, CDR2 YFSETQ. The V gene end was trimmed by 3 bases and the J gene end by 7 bases; junction bases not matched to a gene: 6. The CDR3 is 14 residues long. For the CDR3, the DNA is TGCGCCAGCAGCTGGGCGGCGGGAGGAAATGAGCAGTTCTTC. Translated, it gives CASSWAAGGNEQFF.

By sample fraction, this clonotype is medium-sized. This beta chain was picked up by a library intended for alpha chains and is off target, so its count carries little meaning. The genes are TRBV18 and TRBJ1-5; D is perhaps TRBD1 (6 bases). There are 16 residues in the CDR3. The V and J ends lost 6 bases and 5 bases respectively, with 20 bases between them. CDR1 KGHSH and CDR2 LQKENI come from the germline V gene. The CDR3 region is CASSPVGGPADQPQHF. The CDR3 DNA reads TGTGCCAGCTCTCCTGTCGGGGGGCCGGCGGATCAGCCCCAGCATTTT.

This clonotype was seen many times. The library was built for alpha chains, so this beta chain is an off-target read and its size means little. This chain uses TRBV6-1 with TRBJ1-5; D remains ambiguous. With 2 bases removed from V and 4 bases from J, the gap between germline ends came to 9 bases. Germline V gene sequence: CDR1 MNHNS, CDR2 SASEGT. CDR3 length equals 14 residues. The DNA of the CDR3 is TGTGCCAGCAGTGAACTGCCGGGAAATCAGCCCCAGCATTTT. Its protein is CASSELPGNQPQHF.

This clonotype was observed many times. This beta chain came through as a stray read in a library set up for alpha chains, and its size says little. The chain employs TRBV5-1 and TRBJ2-5, with TRBD1 matching over 8 bases. Germline CDR1 reads SGHRS; CDR2 reads YFSETQ. The CDR3 has 14 amino acids. With 4 bases clipped from V and 5 bases from J, the junction kept 7 bases outside the gene matches. The CDR3 DNA sequence: TGCGCCAGCAGCGTTACAGGGGGAAGTGAGACCCAGTACTTC. Translating gives CASSVTGGSETQYF. Looking up the rest from reference TRBV5-1 and TRBJ2-5 gives the full variable domain: KAGVTQTPRYLIKTRGQQVTLSCSPISGHRSVSWYQQTPGQGLQFLFEYFSETQRNKGNFPGRFSGRQFSNSRSEMNVSTLELGDSALYLCASSVTGGSETQYFGPGTRLLVL.

At least ten counts were recorded for this clonotype. Because the library targeted alpha chains, this beta chain is an off-target read whose size means little. The rearrangement joins TRBV19 to TRBJ2-7; 11 positions agree with TRBD2. In germline, CDR1 is LNHDA, CDR2 SQIVND (reference sequence). The V segment lost 3 bases and the J segment 2 bases; nucleotides outside the gene matches: 3. This CDR3 spans 15 amino acids. CDR3 sequence: CASSILAGGTYEQYF. The CDR3 DNA sequence: TGTGCCAGTAGTATTCTAGCGGGAGGCACCTACGAGCAGTACTTC.

Ten or more counts support this clonotype. As an off-target read in a library built for alpha chains, this beta chain has a frequency of little significance. The gene calls are TRBV12-3 or TRBV12-4 and TRBJ1-3, with 8 bases identical to TRBD1. J lost 4 bases, V lost 5 bases, and 4 bases had no gene match. The CDR3 runs 14 residues. The CDR3 here is CASSDRTGGNTIYF. CDR3 nucleotides: TGTGCCAGCAGTGATCGGACAGGGGGAAACACCATATATTTT.

This clonotype was picked up a small number of times. Because the library targeted alpha chains, this beta chain is an off-target read whose size means little. The chain uses TRBV5-1 and TRBJ2-2; perhaps TRBD2 as D (5 bases). V lost 1 base to trimming and J lost 6 bases, with 13 bases between them. Germline CDR1 and CDR2: SGHRS and YFSETQ. The CDR3 spans 15 residues. The CDR3 sequence: CASSLFGNGAGELFF. The CDR3, as DNA: TGCGCCAGCAGCTTGTTCGGAAACGGGGCCGGGGAGCTGTTTTTT.

This clonotype counts as large. Because the library targeted alpha chains, this beta chain is an off-target read whose size means little. The J gene is TRBJ2-3, the V gene TRBV4-2; a weak D match, TRBD2 (5 bases). V lost 2 bases and J 2 bases, leaving 23 bases between the germline ends. CDR3 length: 19 amino acids. Germline V lookup: CDR1 LGHNA, CDR2 YNFKEQ. The CDR3 sequence: CASSQHPPPDGGSTDTQYF. In DNA form, the CDR3 reads TGTGCCAGCAGCCAACATCCTCCACCGGATGGCGGGTCCACAGATACGCAGTATTTT.

This clonotype was seen ten or more times. In a library made to pick up alpha chains, this beta chain is a stray read with a size that means little. The chain links TRBV28 to TRBJ2-1; 12 bases fit TRBD2. The CDR3 extends over 15 amino acids. CDR1 is MDHEN and CDR2 is SYDVKM in the germline V gene. Trimming at V came to 6 bases and at J to 2 bases, leaving 2 bases not matched to a gene. CDR3 loop: CASSPSGGAYNEQFF. The CDR3 DNA reads TGTGCCAGCAGCCCTAGCGGGGGGGCCTACAATGAGCAGTTCTTC.

By share, this clonotype ranks as medium-sized. For a library built for alpha chains, this beta chain is a stray read; little rests on its size. The rearrangement links TRBV24-1 to TRBJ2-3; possibly TRBD1 or TRBD2 for D (5 bases each). The V gene's germline CDR1 is KGHDR and CDR2 SFDVKD. V lost 4 bases and J lost 5, with 18 bases in between. The length of the CDR3 is 16 residues. The CDR3 DNA reads TGTGCCACCAGTGACCAGAAAGGGACGAGGAGAGATACGCAGTATTTT. Its protein is CATSDQKGTRRDTQYF.

This clonotype showed up many times. This beta chain lies outside the target of a library built for alpha chains; its clone size means little. The CDR3 region is CASKSGISTDTQYF. For the CDR3, the DNA is TGTGCCAGCAAATCAGGGATCAGCACAGATACGCAGTATTTT. The gene calls are TRBV28 and TRBJ2-3; D may be TRBD1 (5 bases). CDR1 is MDHEN, CDR2 SYDVKM, per germline. With 7 bases removed from V and 0 bases from J, the gap between germline ends came to 11 bases. There are 14 residues in the CDR3.